These 24 T cell receptor beta chains were all obtained from the same sample, sequenced in a study of blood T cell repertoires in COVID-19. The data were produced by immunoSEQ multiplex PCR, yet TCRdb's version contains in-frame clones alone and is incomplete. The sample lists some 250,000 clones, 70% to 85% seen once, with around 3.4% in the top ten. Sequencing input: peripheral blood. These receptors all stem from a woman older than 75 with acute or convalescent COVID-19.

The chain uses TRBV7-9 and TRBJ2-4; 7 bases align to TRBD2. The germline CDR1 and CDR2 sequences are SEHNR and FQNEAQ (reference sequence). There are 13 residues in the CDR3. Unmatched junction bases numbered 0, after V lost 1 base and J lost 6 bases. The chain's CDR3 is CASSLGEGNIQYF. The DNA for the CDR3 is TGTGCCAGCAGCTTAGGGGAGGGAAACATTCAGTACTTC.

The V gene is TRBV7-9, the J gene TRBJ1-5, with D perhaps matching TRBD1 (5 bases). Deletions cut 0 bases from V and 2 bases from J, with 17 bases between. The V gene's germline CDR1 is SEHNR and CDR2 FQNEAQ (reference sequence). The CDR3 is 18 residues long. CDR3 in DNA: TGTGCCAGCAGCTTAGCAGGGGCAGGAAGCTTGGGCAATCAGCCCCAGCATTTT. It is translated as CASSLAGAGSLGNQPQHF. Supplemented by reference TRBV7-9 and TRBJ1-5, the full variable domain reads DTGVSQNPRHKITKRGQNVTFRCDPISEHNRLYWYRQTLGQGPEFLTYFQNEAQLEKSRLLSDRFSAERPKGSFSTLEIQRTEQGDSAMYLCASSLAGAGSLGNQPQHFGDGTRLSIL.

The rearrangement links TRBV4-3 to TRBJ2-7; 8 bases map to TRBD2. Germline V gives CDR1 LGHNA, CDR2 YSLEER. V lost 4 bases to trimming and J lost 1 base; unmatched junction nucleotides: 6. This CDR3 has 15 residues. CDR3 coding DNA: TGCGCCAGCAGCCCAGAGCGGGGGCCGTCCTACGAGCAGTACTTC. Protein: CASSPERGPSYEQYF.

This clone appeared a few times. The chain combines TRBV3-1 (or the pseudogene TRBV3-2) with TRBJ2-5; maybe TRBD1 (6 bases). Germline CDR1 and CDR2: LGHDT and YNNKEL (reference sequence). This CDR3 is 10 amino acids long. V shed 5 bases and J shed 13 bases, with 11 bases lying between them. The CDR3 sequence is CASSSRGLYF. The CDR3 DNA reads TGTGCCAGCAGCTCCAGGGGCTTGTACTTC.

The chain has TRBV5-4 and TRBJ1-3; the D is unclear. With 0 bases removed from V and 1 base from J, the gap between germline ends came to 14 bases. CDR1 SGHNT and CDR2 YYREEE come from the germline V gene (reference sequence). The CDR3 extends over 17 amino acids. This CDR3 reads CASSLVAGRRSGNTIYF. The CDR3, as DNA: TGTGCCAGCAGCTTGGTGGCAGGCCGTCGATCTGGAAACACCATATATTTT.

The chain uses TRBV7-2 and TRBJ2-7, with a weak D call TRBD2 (7 bases). Trimming left V 1 base short and J 7 bases short, with 29 bases between. CDR1 is SGHTA, CDR2 FQGNSA, per germline. This CDR3 is built from 19 residues. CDR3 DNA sequence: TGTGCCAGCAGCTTAGTGGGAGGGGGAGCCCCTTCCGTTTTGGAGGAGCAGTACTTC. Amino acids: CASSLVGGGAPSVLEEQYF. Complete variable domain (other parts from reference TRBV7-2 and TRBJ2-7): GAGVSQSPSNKVTEKGKDVELRCDPISGHTALYWYRQSLGQGLEFLIYFQGNSAPDKSGLPSDRFSAERTGGSVSTLTIQRTQQEDSAVYLCASSLVGGGAPSVLEEQYFGPGTRLTVT.

This CDR3 is CASSPGTAQPEAFF. CDR3 DNA sequence: TGTGCCAGCAGCCCTGGGACAGCTCAACCTGAAGCTTTCTTT. V and J are TRBV5-5 and TRBJ1-1; 7 nucleotides align to TRBD1. CDR1 SGHKS and CDR2 YYEKEE come from the germline V gene (reference sequence). V dropped 4 bases and J dropped 6; count of bases not matched to a gene: 9. CDR3 length: 14 amino acids.

This chain joins TRBV12-5 and TRBJ2-1, with 13 bases matching TRBD2. Germline V gene sequence: CDR1 LGHNT, CDR2 FRNRAP. The V segment lost 0 bases and the J segment 8 bases; nucleotides outside the gene matches: 10. This CDR3 spans 18 amino acids. CDR3 in DNA: TGTGCTAGTGGTTTGGTACAGGGGGGGACTAGCGGGAACTATGAGCAGTTCTTC. Its protein product is CASGLVQGGTSGNYEQFF.

This clone was seen more than once but under ten times. The V call is TRBV3-1 (or the pseudogene TRBV3-2), the J call TRBJ2-5; 12 positions agree with TRBD2. V shed 5 bases and J 7 bases; nucleotides not matched to a gene: 14. The CDR3 sequence is 17 residues long. Germline V gives CDR1 LGHDT, CDR2 YNNKEL (reference sequence). The DNA for the CDR3 is TGTGCCAGCAGCTTCCGATCGACTAGCGGGAGTTCAGGGACCCAGTACTTC. Its protein product is CASSFRSTSGSSGTQYF.

The rearrangement links TRBV28 to TRBJ1-1; no reliable D call. The ends were cut back, 5 bases at V and 2 bases at J, with 9 bases in the middle. This CDR3 has 13 residues. Germline lookup yields CDR1 MDHEN and CDR2 SYDVKM. The CDR3 here is CASSGRGNTEAFF. Here the CDR3 DNA reads TGTGCCAGCAGTGGGAGAGGAAACACTGAAGCTTTCTTT. The full variable domain, its missing parts supplied by reference TRBV28 and TRBJ1-1, is DVKVTQSSRYLVKRTGEKVFLECVQDMDHENMFWYRQDPGLGLRLIYFSYDVKMKEKGDIPEGYSVSREKKERFSLILESASTNQTSMYLCASSGRGNTEAFFGQGTRLTVV.

The rearrangement joins TRBV10-3 to TRBJ1-2; 7 nucleotides agree with TRBD1. This CDR3 region has 14 residues. V dropped 6 bases and J dropped 2; count of bases not matched to a gene: 6. In germline, CDR1 is ENHRY, CDR2 SYGVKD. CDR3 amino acids: CAISPRGMNYGYTF. The CDR3 region has the DNA TGTGCCATCAGCCCCAGGGGGATGAACTATGGCTACACCTTC.

This clone was found a few times. The chain combines TRBV5-4 with TRBJ1-3; D gene unclear. Germline lookup yields CDR1 SGHNT and CDR2 YYREEE (reference sequence). CDR3 length: 16 amino acids. Trimming pared 1 base from V and 0 bases from J, leaving 11 bases between. The CDR3 coding sequence is TGTGCCAGCAGCTTGTGGGCTTCCGGCTCTGGAAACACCATATATTTT. It translates to CASSLWASGSGNTIYF. Filled out from reference TRBV5-4 and TRBJ1-3, the complete variable domain reads ETGVTQSPTHLIKTRGQQVTLRCSSQSGHNTVSWYQQALGQGPQFIFQYYREEENGRGNFPPRFSGLQFPNYSSELNVNALELDDSALYLCASSLWASGSGNTIYFGEGSWLTVV.

This chain joins TRBV6-6 and TRBJ2-2; 11 positions match TRBD2. The CDR3 has 16 residues. The V gene's germline CDR1 is MNHNY and CDR2 SVGAGI (reference sequence). Germline trimming cut 5 bases from V and 7 bases from J; bases unmatched to any gene: 9. Here the CDR3 reads CASSLGASGGSGELFF. The DNA of the CDR3 is TGTGCCAGCAGTCTAGGTGCTAGCGGGGGGAGCGGGGAGCTGTTTTTT.

The chain carries TRBV7-9 and TRBJ2-7; no clear D gene. V gave up 2 bases and J gave up 5 bases, with 16 bases separating them. Germline V gives CDR1 SEHNR, CDR2 FQNEAQ (reference sequence). The CDR3 runs to 15 residues. The DNA of the CDR3 is TGTGCCAGCAGCTTATATCTCGCGACAATCGACGAGCAGTACTTC. Translating gives CASSLYLATIDEQYF.

This chain joins TRBV30 and TRBJ1-1; D unclear. There are 13 residues in the CDR3. V was shortened by 4 bases and J by 6 bases, with 15 bases between the two germline ends. Looked up from germline, CDR1 is GTSNPN and CDR2 is SVGIG (reference sequence). The DNA for the CDR3 is TGTGCCTGGAAAACGCCCGGTTTAGCTGAAGCTTTCTTT. Translation gives CAWKTPGLAEAFF.

The chain has TRBV3-1 (or the pseudogene TRBV3-2) and TRBJ1-4; TRBD1 matches 7 bases. Trimming at V came to 6 bases and at J to 5 bases, leaving 9 bases not matched to a gene. The CDR3 totals 15 residues. CDR1 LGHDT and CDR2 YNNKEL come from the germline V gene (reference sequence). CDR3 amino acids: CASRGEDRSNEKLFF. CDR3 sequence (DNA): TGTGCCAGCAGGGGGGAGGACAGGTCAAATGAAAAACTGTTTTTT.

The chain employs TRBV3-1 (or the pseudogene TRBV3-2) and TRBJ1-1; 7 bases line up with TRBD1. Germline V gene sequence: CDR1 LGHDT, CDR2 YNNKEL (reference sequence). The CDR3 has 16 residues. Germline trimming cut 0 bases from V and 0 bases from J; bases unmatched to any gene: 4. The CDR3 protein is CASSQERGLMNTEAFF. The CDR3 nucleotides are TGTGCCAGCAGCCAAGAGAGGGGGCTCATGAACACTGAAGCTTTCTTT.

The J gene is TRBJ2-3, the V gene TRBV7-6, with a weak D call TRBD2 (5 bases). Deletions cut 1 base from V and 2 bases from J, with 7 bases between. Germline lookup yields CDR1 SGHVS and CDR2 FNYEAQ. The CDR3 has 14 amino acids. CDR3 protein: CASSLEAATDTQYF. The CDR3 DNA reads as TGTGCCAGCAGCTTAGAAGCGGCCACAGATACGCAGTATTTT.

This chain links TRBV5-1 with TRBJ2-3, with D possibly being TRBD1 (5 bases). Germline CDR1 and CDR2: SGHRS and YFSETQ. Trimming stripped 4 bases from V and 0 bases from J, with 12 bases between. The length of the CDR3 is 15 residues. The CDR3 region is CASSRLTASTDTQYF. Here the CDR3 DNA reads TGCGCCAGCAGCAGGTTGACAGCTAGCACAGATACGCAGTATTTT.

V and J are TRBV19 and TRBJ2-7; TRBD1 matches at 9 bases. The CDR3 totals 14 residues. With 4 bases clipped from V and 5 bases from J, the junction kept 6 bases outside the gene matches. Germline V gene lookup returns CDR1 LNHDA and CDR2 SQIVND (reference sequence). The CDR3 DNA is TGTGCCAGTAGTAGGGGACAGGGTAACGACGAGCAGTACTTC. It encodes CASSRGQGNDEQYF.

In this sample, this clone turned up many times. The rearrangement uses TRBV6-6 and TRBJ2-1; a possible D gene is TRBD2 (6 bases). Trimming took 2 bases from V and 0 from J, leaving 8 bases between them. The CDR3 has 15 residues. From germline, CDR1 is MNHNY and CDR2 SVGAGI (reference sequence). CDR3 DNA sequence: TGTGCCAGCAGTTACGAGACTAGCTCCTACAATGAGCAGTTCTTC. This translates into CASSYETSSYNEQFF.

The genes are TRBV30 and TRBJ1-5; maybe TRBD1 (6 bases). The germline V gene encodes CDR1 GTSNPN and CDR2 SVGIG (reference sequence). V was shortened by 5 bases and J by 3 bases, with 8 bases between the two germline ends. This CDR3 has 12 amino acids. CDR3: CAWAGANQPQHF. The DNA of the CDR3 is TGTGCCTGGGCAGGGGCCAATCAGCCCCAGCATTTT.

Turning to this clone: Other DNA variants within this sample encode the same CDR3. CDR3 sequence (DNA): TGTGCCAGCTCACCGGGGGGGGCAAACACTGAAGCTTTCTTT. This sequence encodes CASSPGGANTEAFF. This chain links TRBV18 with TRBJ1-1, with a weak D call TRBD1 (6 bases). Germline lookup yields CDR1 KGHSH and CDR2 LQKENI. Trimming pared 3 bases from V and 2 bases from J, leaving 10 bases between. This CDR3 comprises 14 residues. Full variable domain (missing parts from reference TRBV18 and TRBJ1-1): NAGVMQNPRHLVRRRGQEARLRCSPMKGHSHVYWYRQLPEEGLKFMVYLQKENIIDESGMPKERFSAEFPKEGPSILRIQQVVRGDSAAYFCASSPGGANTEAFFGQGTRLTVV.

The genes are TRBV6-2 or TRBV6-3 and TRBJ1-3, with 7 bases that match TRBD1. Germline V gene sequence: CDR1 MNHEY, CDR2 SVGEGT. Losses at the gene ends were 5 bases for V and 4 bases for J; bases not matched to a gene: 8. This CDR3 region has 15 residues. CDR3 region: CASSNRTGDGNTIYF. Written as DNA, the CDR3 is TGTGCCAGCAGTAATCGAACAGGGGACGGAAACACCATATATTTT.